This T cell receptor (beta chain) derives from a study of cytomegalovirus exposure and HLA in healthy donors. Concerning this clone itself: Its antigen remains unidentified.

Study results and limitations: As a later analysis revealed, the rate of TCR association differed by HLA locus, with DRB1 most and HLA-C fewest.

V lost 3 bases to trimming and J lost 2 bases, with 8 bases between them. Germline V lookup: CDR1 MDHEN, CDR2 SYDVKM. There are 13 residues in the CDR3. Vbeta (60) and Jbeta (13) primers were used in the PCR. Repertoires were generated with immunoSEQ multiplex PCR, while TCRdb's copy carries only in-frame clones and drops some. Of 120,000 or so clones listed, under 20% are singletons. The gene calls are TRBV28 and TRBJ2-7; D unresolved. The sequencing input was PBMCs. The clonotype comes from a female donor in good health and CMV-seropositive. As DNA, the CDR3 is TGTGCCAGCAGTTTCTCTATGCCCTACGAGCAGTACTTC. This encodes CASSFSMPYEQYF.